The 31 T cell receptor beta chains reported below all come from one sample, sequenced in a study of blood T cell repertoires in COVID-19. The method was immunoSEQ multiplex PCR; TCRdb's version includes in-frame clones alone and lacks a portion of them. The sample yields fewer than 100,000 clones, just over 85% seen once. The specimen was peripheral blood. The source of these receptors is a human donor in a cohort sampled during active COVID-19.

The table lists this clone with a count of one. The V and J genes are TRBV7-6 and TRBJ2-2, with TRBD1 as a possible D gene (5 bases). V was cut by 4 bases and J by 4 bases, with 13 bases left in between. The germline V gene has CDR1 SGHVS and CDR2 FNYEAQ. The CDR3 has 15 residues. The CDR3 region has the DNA TGTGCCAGCAGCTCCAGGGCAGTTAGCACCGGGGAGCTGTTTTTT. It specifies CASSSRAVSTGELFF.

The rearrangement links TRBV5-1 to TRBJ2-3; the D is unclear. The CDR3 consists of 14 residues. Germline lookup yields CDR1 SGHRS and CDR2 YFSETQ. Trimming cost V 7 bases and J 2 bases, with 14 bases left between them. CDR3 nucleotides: TGCGCCAGCGCACTAATGTCAGTCACAGATACGCAGTATTTT. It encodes CASALMSVTDTQYF.

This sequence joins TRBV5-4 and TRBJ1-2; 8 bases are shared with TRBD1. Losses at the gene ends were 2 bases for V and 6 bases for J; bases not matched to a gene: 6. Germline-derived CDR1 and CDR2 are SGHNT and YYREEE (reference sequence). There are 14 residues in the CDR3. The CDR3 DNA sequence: TGTGCCAGCAGCTTACCGGGACAGGTCAATGGCTACACCTTC. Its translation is CASSLPGQVNGYTF.

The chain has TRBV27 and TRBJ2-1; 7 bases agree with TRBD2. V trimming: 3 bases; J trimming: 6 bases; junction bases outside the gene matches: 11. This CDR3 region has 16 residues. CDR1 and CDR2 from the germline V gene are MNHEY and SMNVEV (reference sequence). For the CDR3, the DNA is TGTGCCAGCAGTTTCTCGACGGGAGGCTGGGGCAATGAGCAGTTCTTC. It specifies CASSFSTGGWGNEQFF.

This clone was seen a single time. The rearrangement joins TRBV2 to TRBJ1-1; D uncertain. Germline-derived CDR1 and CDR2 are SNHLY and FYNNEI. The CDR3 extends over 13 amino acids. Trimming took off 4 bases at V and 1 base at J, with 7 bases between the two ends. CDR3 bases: TGTGCCAGCAGTGTTGCGAGGAACACTGAAGCTTTCTTT. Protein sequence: CASSVARNTEAFF.

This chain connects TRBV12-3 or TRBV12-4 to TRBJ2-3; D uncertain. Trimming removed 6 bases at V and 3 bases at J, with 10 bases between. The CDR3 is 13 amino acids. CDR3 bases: TGTGCCAGCAGGGGCGAGTGGACAGATACGCAGTATTTT. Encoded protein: CASRGEWTDTQYF.

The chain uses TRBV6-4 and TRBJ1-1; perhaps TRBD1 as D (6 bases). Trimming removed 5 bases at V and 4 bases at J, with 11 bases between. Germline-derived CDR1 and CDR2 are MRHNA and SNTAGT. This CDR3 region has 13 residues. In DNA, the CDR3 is TGTGCCAGCAGTAAGGGGGGGGGCACTGAAGCTTTCTTT. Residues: CASSKGGGTEAFF.

This chain's CDR3 is CASIRDRDSYEQYF. In DNA, the CDR3 is TGTGCCAGCATCCGGGACAGGGACTCCTACGAGCAGTACTTC. The rearrangement joins TRBV2 to TRBJ2-7; 9 nucleotides line up with TRBD1. The germline V gene has CDR1 SNHLY and CDR2 FYNNEI. Trimming removed 7 bases from V and 0 bases from J; junction bases left unmatched: 4. This CDR3 contains 14 residues.

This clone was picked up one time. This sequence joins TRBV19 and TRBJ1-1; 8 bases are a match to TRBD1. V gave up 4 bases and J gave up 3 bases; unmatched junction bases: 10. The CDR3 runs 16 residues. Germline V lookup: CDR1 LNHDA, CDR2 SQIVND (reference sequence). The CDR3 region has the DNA TGTGCCAGTAGTAGCGACAGGGGAAGGATGGACACTGAAGCTTTCTTT. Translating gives CASSSDRGRMDTEAFF.

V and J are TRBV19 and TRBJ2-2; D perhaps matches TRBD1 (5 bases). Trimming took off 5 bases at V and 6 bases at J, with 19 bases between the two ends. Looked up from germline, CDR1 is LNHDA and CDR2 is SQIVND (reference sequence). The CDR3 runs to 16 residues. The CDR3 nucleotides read TGTGCCAGTAGTCCCCGAGGAAGGGGAAAATCCGGGGAGCTGTTTTTT. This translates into CASSPRGRGKSGELFF.

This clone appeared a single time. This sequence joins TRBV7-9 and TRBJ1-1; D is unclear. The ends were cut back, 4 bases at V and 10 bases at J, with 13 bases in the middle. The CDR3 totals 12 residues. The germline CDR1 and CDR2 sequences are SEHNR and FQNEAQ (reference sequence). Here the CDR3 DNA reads TGTGCCAGCAGCTACACCGGGGTCGCAGCTTTCTTT. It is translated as CASSYTGVAAFF.

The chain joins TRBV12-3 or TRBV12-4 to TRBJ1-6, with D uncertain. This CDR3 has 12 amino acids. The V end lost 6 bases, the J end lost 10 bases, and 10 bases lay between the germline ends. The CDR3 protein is CASSREGSPLHF. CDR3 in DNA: TGTGCCAGCAGCCGGGAGGGATCACCCCTCCACTTT.

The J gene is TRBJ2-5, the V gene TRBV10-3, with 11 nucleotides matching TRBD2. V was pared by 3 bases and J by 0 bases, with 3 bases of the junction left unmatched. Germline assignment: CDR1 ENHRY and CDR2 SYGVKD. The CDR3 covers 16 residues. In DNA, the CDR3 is TGTGCCATCAGTGAATCTAGCGGGGGGTACCAAGAGACCCAGTACTTC. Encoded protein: CAISESSGGYQETQYF.

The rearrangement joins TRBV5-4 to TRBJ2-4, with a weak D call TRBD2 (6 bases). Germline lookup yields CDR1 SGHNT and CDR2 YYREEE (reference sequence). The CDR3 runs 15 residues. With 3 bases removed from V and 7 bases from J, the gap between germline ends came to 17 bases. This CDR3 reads CASSSSGTLFNIQYF. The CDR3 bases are TGTGCCAGCAGCTCCTCCGGGACTCTCTTTAACATTCAGTACTTC.

In DNA, the CDR3 is TGTGCCAGCTCACCACCGACTCCTGCCCGAAACACCATATATTTT. It yields the protein CASSPPTPARNTIYF. The chain couples TRBV18 to TRBJ1-3, with D uncertain. Looked up from germline, CDR1 is KGHSH and CDR2 is LQKENI. Trimming cost V 0 bases and J 5 bases, with 11 bases left between them. The CDR3 has 15 residues.

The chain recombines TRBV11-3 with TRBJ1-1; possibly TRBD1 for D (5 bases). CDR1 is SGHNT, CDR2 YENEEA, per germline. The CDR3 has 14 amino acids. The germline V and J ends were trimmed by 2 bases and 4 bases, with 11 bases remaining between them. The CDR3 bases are TGTGCCAGCAGCTTAACGGGGACTGTCACTGAAGCTTTCTTT. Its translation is CASSLTGTVTEAFF.

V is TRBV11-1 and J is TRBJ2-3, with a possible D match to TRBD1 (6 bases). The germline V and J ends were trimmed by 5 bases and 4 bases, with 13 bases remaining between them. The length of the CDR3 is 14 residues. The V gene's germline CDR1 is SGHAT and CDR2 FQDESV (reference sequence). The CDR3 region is CASSPQGPPDTQYF. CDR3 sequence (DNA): TGTGCCAGCAGCCCCCAGGGGCCGCCAGATACGCAGTATTTT.

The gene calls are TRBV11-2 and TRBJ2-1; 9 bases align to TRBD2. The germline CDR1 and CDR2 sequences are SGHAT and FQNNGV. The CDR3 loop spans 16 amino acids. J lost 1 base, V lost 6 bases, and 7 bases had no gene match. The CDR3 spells CASRPEAGGSYNEQFF. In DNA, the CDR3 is TGTGCCAGCAGGCCAGAAGCGGGAGGATCCTACAATGAGCAGTTCTTC.

The CDR3 coding sequence is TGTGCTAGTGCCCCGACTAGCGGGAGGAACAATGAGCAGTTCTTC. This gives the protein CASAPTSGRNNEQFF. This rearrangement joins TRBV12-5 to TRBJ2-1; 13 positions match TRBD2. The CDR3 spans 15 residues. CDR1 and CDR2 from the germline V gene are LGHNT and FRNRAP. V gave up 7 bases and J gave up 5 bases; unmatched junction bases: 5.

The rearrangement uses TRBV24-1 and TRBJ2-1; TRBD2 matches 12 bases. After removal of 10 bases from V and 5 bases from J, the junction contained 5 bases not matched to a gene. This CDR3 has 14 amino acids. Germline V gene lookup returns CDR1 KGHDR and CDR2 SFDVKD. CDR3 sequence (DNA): TGTGCCACTCAACTAGCGGGGGGAAACAATGAGCAGTTCTTC. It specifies CATQLAGGNNEQFF.

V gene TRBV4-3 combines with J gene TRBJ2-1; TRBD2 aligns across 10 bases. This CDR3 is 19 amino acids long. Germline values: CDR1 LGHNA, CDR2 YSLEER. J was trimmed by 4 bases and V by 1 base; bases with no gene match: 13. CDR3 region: CASSQGLAGGGNFYNEQFF. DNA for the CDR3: TGCGCCAGCAGCCAAGGACTAGCGGGCGGGGGGAATTTTTACAATGAGCAGTTCTTC.

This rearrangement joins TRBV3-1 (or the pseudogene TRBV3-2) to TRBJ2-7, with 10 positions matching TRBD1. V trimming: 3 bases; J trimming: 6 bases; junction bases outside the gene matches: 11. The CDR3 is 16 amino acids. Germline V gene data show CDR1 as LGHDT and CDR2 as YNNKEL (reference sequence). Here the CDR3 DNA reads TGTGCCAGCAGCCACACCCAGGACAGGGGGGCGGGCGAGCAGTACTTC. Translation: CASSHTQDRGAGEQYF.

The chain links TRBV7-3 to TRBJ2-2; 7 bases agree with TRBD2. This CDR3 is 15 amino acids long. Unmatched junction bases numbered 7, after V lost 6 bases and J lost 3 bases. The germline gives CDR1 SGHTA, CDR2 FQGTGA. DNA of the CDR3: TGTGCCAGCAGTCGGGATCGGGAGGACACCGGGGAGCTGTTTTTT. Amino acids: CASSRDREDTGELFF. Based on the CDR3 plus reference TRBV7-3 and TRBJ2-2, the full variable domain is GAGVSQTPSNKVTEKGKYVELRCDPISGHTALYWYRQSLGQGPEFLIYFQGTGAADDSGLPNDRFFAVRPEGSVSTLKIQRTERGDSAVYLCASSRDREDTGELFFGEGSRLTVL.

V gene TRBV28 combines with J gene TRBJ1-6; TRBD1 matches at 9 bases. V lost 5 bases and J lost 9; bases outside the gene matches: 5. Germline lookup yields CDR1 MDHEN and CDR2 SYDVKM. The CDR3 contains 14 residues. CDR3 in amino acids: CASSPGQGASPLHF. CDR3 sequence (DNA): TGTGCCAGCAGTCCGGGACAGGGTGCTTCACCCCTCCACTTT.

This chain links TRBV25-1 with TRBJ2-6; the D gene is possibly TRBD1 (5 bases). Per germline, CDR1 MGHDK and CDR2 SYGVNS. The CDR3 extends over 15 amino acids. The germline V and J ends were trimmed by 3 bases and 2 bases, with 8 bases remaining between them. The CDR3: CASSDRATGANVLTF. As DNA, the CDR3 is TGTGCCAGCAGTGACAGGGCTACTGGGGCCAACGTCCTGACTTTC. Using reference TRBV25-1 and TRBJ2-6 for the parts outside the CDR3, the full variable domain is EADIYQTPRYLVIGTGKKITLECSQTMGHDKMYWYQQDPGMELHLIHYSYGVNSTEKGDLSSESTVSRIRTEHFPLTLESARPSHTSQYLCASSDRATGANVLTFGAGSRLTVL.

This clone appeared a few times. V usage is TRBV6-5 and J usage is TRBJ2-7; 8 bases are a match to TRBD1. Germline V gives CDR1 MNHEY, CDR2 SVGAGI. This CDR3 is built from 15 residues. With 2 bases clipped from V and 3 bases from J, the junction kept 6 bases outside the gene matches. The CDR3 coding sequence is TGTGCCAGCAGTTACGGAGACAGGGGAGGCTACGAGCAGTACTTC. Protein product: CASSYGDRGGYEQYF.

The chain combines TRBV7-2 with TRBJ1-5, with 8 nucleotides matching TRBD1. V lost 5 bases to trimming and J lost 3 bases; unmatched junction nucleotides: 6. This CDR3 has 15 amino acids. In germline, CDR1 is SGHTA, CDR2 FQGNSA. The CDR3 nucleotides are TGTGCCAGCAGCGCGACAGGGGCAGTCAATCAGCCCCAGCATTTT. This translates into CASSATGAVNQPQHF.

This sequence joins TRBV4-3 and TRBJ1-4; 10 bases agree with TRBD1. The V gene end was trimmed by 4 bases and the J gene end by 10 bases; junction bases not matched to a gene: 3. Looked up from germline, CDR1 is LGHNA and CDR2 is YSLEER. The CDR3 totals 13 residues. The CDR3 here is CASSRDRGGKLFF. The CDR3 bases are TGCGCCAGCAGCCGGGACAGGGGTGGAAAACTGTTTTTT.

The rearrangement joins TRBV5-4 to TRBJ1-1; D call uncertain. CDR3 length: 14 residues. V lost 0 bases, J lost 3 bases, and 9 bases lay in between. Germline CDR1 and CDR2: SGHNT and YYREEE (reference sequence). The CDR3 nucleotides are TGTGCCAGCAGCTTGGGTCAGGAAGACACTGAAGCTTTCTTT. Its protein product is CASSLGQEDTEAFF.

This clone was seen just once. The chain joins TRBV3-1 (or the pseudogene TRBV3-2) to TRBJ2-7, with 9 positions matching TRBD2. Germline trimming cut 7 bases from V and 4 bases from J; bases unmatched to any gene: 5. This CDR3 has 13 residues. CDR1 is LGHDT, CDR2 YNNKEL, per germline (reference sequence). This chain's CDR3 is CASMRREGYEQYF. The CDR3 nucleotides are TGTGCCAGCATGAGGCGGGAGGGTTACGAGCAGTACTTC.

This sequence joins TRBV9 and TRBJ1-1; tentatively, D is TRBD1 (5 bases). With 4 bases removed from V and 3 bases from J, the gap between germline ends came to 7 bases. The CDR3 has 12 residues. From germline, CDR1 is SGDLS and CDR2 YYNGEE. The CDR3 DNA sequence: TGTGCCAGCAGCTTACAGGACACTGAAGCTTTCTTT. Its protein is CASSLQDTEAFF.